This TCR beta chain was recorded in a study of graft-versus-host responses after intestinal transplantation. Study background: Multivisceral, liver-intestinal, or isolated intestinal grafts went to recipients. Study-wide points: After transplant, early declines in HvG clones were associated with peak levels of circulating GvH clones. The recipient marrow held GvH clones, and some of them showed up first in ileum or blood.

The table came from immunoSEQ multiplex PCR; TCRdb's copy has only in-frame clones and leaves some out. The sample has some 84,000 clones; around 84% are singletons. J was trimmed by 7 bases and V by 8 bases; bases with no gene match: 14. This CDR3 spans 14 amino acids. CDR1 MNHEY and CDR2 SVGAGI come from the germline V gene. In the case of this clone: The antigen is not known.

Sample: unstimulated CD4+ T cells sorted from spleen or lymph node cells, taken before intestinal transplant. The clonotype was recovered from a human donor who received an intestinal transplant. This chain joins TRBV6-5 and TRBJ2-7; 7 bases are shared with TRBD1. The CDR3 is CASSLYRGTGEQYF. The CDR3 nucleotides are TGTGCCAGCTCACTCTACAGGGGAACGGGGGAGCAGTACTTC.